This T cell receptor beta chain emerged from a study of blood T cell repertoires in COVID-19. V shed 3 bases and J shed 2 bases, with 8 bases lying between them. The CDR3 length is 13 residues. The germline V gene has CDR1 SGDLS and CDR2 YYNGEE. Assay used: immunoSEQ multiplex PCR; TCRdb lists only in-frame clones, some missing. The sample gives around 230,000 clones, just under 90% of which show up once; about 4% is in the top ten. The receptor's source is a woman aged 30 to 39 with acute COVID-19. The chain uses TRBV9 and TRBJ1-1; D unresolved. The material sequenced was PBMCs or T cells enriched from blood (not recorded which). The CDR3 is CASSAFQNTEAFF. The CDR3 DNA reads TGTGCCAGCAGCGCATTCCAAAACACTGAAGCTTTCTTT.